Presented here are 25 T cell receptor beta chains from one specimen sequenced in a study of blood T cell repertoires in COVID-19. Produced via immunoSEQ multiplex PCR; TCRdb's table is partial and in-frame only. This sample has 150,000 to 200,000 clones, with 90% found just once. The sequencing input was peripheral blood. The source of these receptors is a man between 45 and 60 years old with acute or convalescent COVID-19.

The J gene is TRBJ2-1, the V gene TRBV5-4; 7 bases map to TRBD2. The length of the CDR3 is 12 residues. Germline trimming cut 7 bases from V and 6 bases from J; bases unmatched to any gene: 4. Germline CDR1 SGHNT, CDR2 YYREEE (reference sequence). The CDR3 nucleotides are TGTGCCAGCCTTAGCGGGCTCAATGAGCAGTTCTTC. Translated: CASLSGLNEQFF.

This CDR3 reads CAWSVPGLQETQYF. The CDR3, as DNA: TGTGCCTGGAGTGTCCCGGGACTCCAGGAGACCCAGTACTTC. The chain couples TRBV30 to TRBJ2-5; maybe TRBD2 (6 bases). Germline V gene sequence: CDR1 GTSNPN, CDR2 SVGIG (reference sequence). This CDR3 has 14 amino acids. Trimming cost V 0 bases and J 5 bases, with 13 bases left between them.

The chain uses TRBV4-1 and TRBJ2-3; 8 bases fit TRBD1. The length of the CDR3 is 15 residues. Losses at the gene ends were 4 bases for V and 2 bases for J; bases not matched to a gene: 5. Germline-derived CDR1 and CDR2 are MGHRA and YSYEKL. CDR3 in amino acids: CASSLETGDTDTQYF. For the CDR3, the DNA is TGCGCCAGCAGCCTCGAGACAGGGGACACAGATACGCAGTATTTT.

The chain carries TRBV5-1 and TRBJ1-1, with D unresolved. The CDR3 length is 14 residues. Germline V CDR1 and CDR2: SGHRS, YFSETQ. V shed 3 bases and J shed 0 bases, with 9 bases lying between them. CDR3 nucleotide sequence: TGCGCCAGCAGCTATTCGGGAATGAACACTGAAGCTTTCTTT. It translates to CASSYSGMNTEAFF.

The chain couples TRBV27 to TRBJ2-3; 8 bases are shared with TRBD2. CDR1 is MNHEY, CDR2 SMNVEV, per germline (reference sequence). This CDR3 has 17 amino acids. V gave up 4 bases and J gave up 5 bases; unmatched junction bases: 14. Here the CDR3 reads CASSYEWSGRLGDTQYF. The CDR3 coding sequence is TGTGCCAGCAGTTACGAGTGGAGCGGGAGATTGGGAGATACGCAGTATTTT.

This rearrangement joins TRBV5-6 to TRBJ2-7, with D tentatively TRBD1 (5 bases). The CDR3 is 13 amino acids. With 2 bases removed from V and 4 bases from J, the gap between germline ends came to 10 bases. The germline gives CDR1 SGHDT, CDR2 YYEEEE. The CDR3 region is CASSFGRAYEQYV. The DNA of the CDR3 is TGTGCCAGCAGCTTCGGCAGGGCTTACGAGCAGTACGTC.

J is TRBJ1-4 and V is TRBV28; 8 bases are shared with TRBD1. Looked up from germline, CDR1 is MDHEN and CDR2 is SYDVKM. Trimming at V came to 4 bases and at J to 7 bases, leaving 11 bases not matched to a gene. The CDR3 loop spans 16 amino acids. The CDR3 loop is CASSSMLQGVGEKLFF. CDR3 in DNA: TGTGCCAGCAGTTCCATGCTACAGGGGGTAGGTGAAAAACTGTTTTTT.

This clone was seen a single time. The rearrangement joins TRBV29-1 to TRBJ2-2; TRBD1 matches 9 bases. Germline lookup yields CDR1 SQVTM and CDR2 ANQGSEA. V trimming: 5 bases; J trimming: 4 bases; junction bases outside the gene matches: 2. This CDR3 region has 13 residues. The CDR3: CSVWGQGTGELFF. In DNA, the CDR3 is TGCAGCGTTTGGGGACAGGGCACCGGGGAGCTGTTTTTT.

The chain is built from TRBV7-8 and TRBJ1-1; D is possibly TRBD1 (6 bases). The V gene's germline CDR1 is SGHVS and CDR2 FQNEAQ. The CDR3 has 14 amino acids. The germline V and J ends were trimmed by 0 bases and 6 bases, with 11 bases remaining between them. The CDR3 DNA is TGTGCCAGCAGCTTAGCACAGGGACGACCTGAAGCTTTCTTT. As protein: CASSLAQGRPEAFF.

The genes are TRBV2 and TRBJ2-5, with D tentatively TRBD1 (5 bases). The germline V and J ends were trimmed by 8 bases and 3 bases, with 13 bases remaining between them. Looked up from germline, CDR1 is SNHLY and CDR2 is FYNNEI. There are 13 residues in the CDR3. The CDR3, as DNA: TGTGCCAGCGAGGAGCAGGGTGAAGAGACCCAGTACTTC. Protein: CASEEQGEETQYF.

The chain couples TRBV3-1 (or the pseudogene TRBV3-2) to TRBJ2-3; 9 bases fit TRBD2. CDR3 size: 16 residues. Germline CDR1 is LGHDT and CDR2 is YNNKEL (reference sequence). Unmatched junction bases numbered 6, after V lost 4 bases and J lost 1 base. The CDR3 nucleotides read TGTGCCAGCAGCCTTCGACTAGCGGCTGGCACAGATACGCAGTATTTT. As protein: CASSLRLAAGTDTQYF.

Here the CDR3 reads CASSPGEYGYTF. The CDR3 bases are TGTGCCAGCAGCCCCGGGGAGTATGGCTACACCTTC. This rearrangement joins TRBV28 to TRBJ1-2; no firm D call. V was clipped by 6 bases and J by 5 bases, with 10 bases between them. CDR1 and CDR2 (germline): MDHEN, SYDVKM. This CDR3 contains 12 residues.

The table lists this clone with a few counts. The CDR3 region is CASSLGGSVSPLHF. In DNA, the CDR3 is TGTGCCAGCAGTTTAGGCGGGTCTGTTTCACCCCTCCACTTT. V is TRBV6-5 and J is TRBJ1-6, with D hard to call. This CDR3 has 14 residues. CDR1 MNHEY and CDR2 SVGAGI come from the germline V gene. The ends were cut back, 4 bases at V and 9 bases at J, with 13 bases in the middle.

The rearrangement uses TRBV28 and TRBJ2-7; D is uncertain. V dropped 3 bases and J dropped 3 bases, with 6 bases sitting between them. This CDR3 spans 12 amino acids. The germline V gene encodes CDR1 MDHEN and CDR2 SYDVKM. The CDR3 region is CASSLGVYEQYF. The CDR3 coding sequence is TGTGCCAGCAGTTTGGGCGTCTACGAGCAGTACTTC.

This CDR3 reads CAWSRTSATYEQYF. The CDR3 DNA reads TGTGCCTGGAGTAGGACTAGCGCAACCTACGAGCAGTACTTC. This chain connects TRBV30 to TRBJ2-7, with 9 bases lining up with TRBD2. Trimming took 2 bases from V and 2 from J; bases not matched to a gene: 4. This CDR3 is 14 amino acids long. Germline V gene lookup returns CDR1 GTSNPN and CDR2 SVGIG (reference sequence).

The chain uses TRBV4-3 and TRBJ1-5, with 7 positions matching TRBD1. Germline trimming cut 0 bases from V and 3 bases from J; bases unmatched to any gene: 8. The CDR3 extends over 17 amino acids. Germline loops: CDR1 LGHNA, CDR2 YSLEER. CDR3 bases: TGCGCCAGCAGCCAAGATCCCACGACAGGGAACAATCAGCCCCAGCATTTT. Translated, it gives CASSQDPTTGNNQPQHF.

The V call is TRBV28, the J call TRBJ2-7, with TRBD2 matching over 13 bases. The CDR3 consists of 14 residues. Germline V lookup: CDR1 MDHEN, CDR2 SYDVKM. V shed 6 bases and J 7 bases; nucleotides not matched to a gene: 6. CDR3 protein: CASRTSGRTGEQYF. The DNA for the CDR3 is TGTGCCAGCAGGACTAGCGGGAGGACTGGGGAGCAGTACTTC.

This clone was counted between two and nine times. The chain couples TRBV28 to TRBJ1-4; D remains unclear. Germline V gene lookup returns CDR1 MDHEN and CDR2 SYDVKM. This CDR3 contains 15 residues. V gave up 6 bases and J gave up 0 bases, with 11 bases separating them. Here the CDR3 DNA reads TGTGCCAGCAGGGGCCCGGGAGCAACTAATGAAAAACTGTTTTTT. Amino acids: CASRGPGATNEKLFF.

The genes are TRBV11-3 and TRBJ1-4; no clear D. The germline CDR1 and CDR2 sequences are SGHNT and YENEEA. Trimming removed 1 base from V and 4 bases from J, with 10 bases in between. CDR3 length: 15 residues. The CDR3 DNA is TGTGCCAGCAGCTTAGTTCCCGGCGGTAATGAAAAACTGTTTTTT. This sequence encodes CASSLVPGGNEKLFF.

The CDR3 nucleotides are TGTGCCAGTAGCCGGATAGGTGGGACTAGCGGTAAAATCACCGGGGAGCTGTTTTTT. The encoded protein is CASSRIGGTSGKITGELFF. The chain couples TRBV19 to TRBJ2-2; 11 positions agree with TRBD2. The germline V gene encodes CDR1 LNHDA and CDR2 SQIVND (reference sequence). J was trimmed by 4 bases and V by 6 bases; bases with no gene match: 16. The CDR3 runs 19 residues.

The chain uses TRBV5-7 and TRBJ1-6; D perhaps matches TRBD1 (6 bases). TRBV5-7 belongs to the ORF category, with a function that is uncertain. This CDR3 region has 16 residues. Trimming pared 4 bases from V and 7 bases from J, leaving 18 bases between. The CDR3: CASSVDTGTSNSPLHF. The CDR3 DNA sequence: TGTGCCAGCAGCGTGGATACCGGGACAAGCAATTCACCCCTCCACTTT.

This sequence joins TRBV10-3 and TRBJ2-2; TRBD2 matches at 9 bases. CDR1 is ENHRY, CDR2 SYGVKD, per germline. CDR3 length equals 19 residues. After removal of 3 bases from V and 1 base from J, the junction contained 12 bases not matched to a gene. The CDR3, as DNA: TGTGCCATCAGTGATCCCTCTAGCGGGGTTACACAGAACACCGGGGAGCTGTTTTTT. This gives the protein CAISDPSSGVTQNTGELFF.

V is TRBV28 and J is TRBJ1-2, with D perhaps matching TRBD1 (6 bases). Trimming took 2 bases from V and 4 from J, leaving 11 bases between them. Germline CDR1 reads MDHEN; CDR2 reads SYDVKM. This CDR3 has 14 amino acids. In DNA, the CDR3 is TGTGCCAGCAGTTTAATCCAGGGGTTCTATGGCTACACCTTC. Amino acid sequence: CASSLIQGFYGYTF.

V and J are TRBV24-1 and TRBJ1-2, with TRBD1 as a possible D gene (5 bases). The V end was cut by 4 bases, the J end by 8 bases, with 13 bases between. The CDR3 is made up of 13 amino acids. The germline gives CDR1 KGHDR, CDR2 SFDVKD. The CDR3 nucleotides are TGTGCCACCAGTGACCCTCGGGGGGGAGGCTACACCTTC. This sequence encodes CATSDPRGGGYTF.

Details on this clone: One end of the junction varies from germline; a read error may be responsible. The V gene is TRBV28, the J gene TRBJ2-1; D may be TRBD1 (5 bases). CDR1 MDHEN and CDR2 SYDVKM come from the germline V gene. This CDR3 is built from 13 residues. Here the CDR3 reads CASSLRQDSPPIF. CDR3 DNA sequence: TGTGCCAGCAGTTTACGACAAGACAGCCCCCCGATCTTC. The full variable domain, completed using reference TRBV28 and TRBJ2-1, is DVKVTQSSRYLVKRTGEKVFLECVQDMDHENMFWYRQDPGLGLRLIYFSYDVKMKEKGDIPEGYSVSREKKERFSLILESASTNQTSMYLCASSLRQDSPPIFGPGTRLTVL.